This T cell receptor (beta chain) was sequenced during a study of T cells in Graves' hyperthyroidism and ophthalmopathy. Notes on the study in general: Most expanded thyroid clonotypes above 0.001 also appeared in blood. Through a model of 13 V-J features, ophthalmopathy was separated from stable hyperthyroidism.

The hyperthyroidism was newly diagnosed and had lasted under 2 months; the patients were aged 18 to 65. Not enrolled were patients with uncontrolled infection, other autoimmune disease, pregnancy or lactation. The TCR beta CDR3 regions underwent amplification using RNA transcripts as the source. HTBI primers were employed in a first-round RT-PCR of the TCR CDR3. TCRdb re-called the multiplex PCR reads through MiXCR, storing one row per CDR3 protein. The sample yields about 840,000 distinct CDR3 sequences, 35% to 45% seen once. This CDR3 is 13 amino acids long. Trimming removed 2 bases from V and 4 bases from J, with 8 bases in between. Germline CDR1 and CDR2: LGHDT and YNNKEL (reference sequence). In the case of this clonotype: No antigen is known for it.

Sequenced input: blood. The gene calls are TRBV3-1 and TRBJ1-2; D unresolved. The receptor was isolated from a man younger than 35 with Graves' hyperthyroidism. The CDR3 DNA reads TGTGCCAGCAGCCAAAGGGAGAGCTATGGCTACACCTTC. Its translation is CASSQRESYGYTF.